This T cell receptor beta chain was profiled in a study of T cell responses to AZD1222 COVID-19 vaccine. Overall study results and limits: Spike was spanned by vaccine-associated CD4 TCRs, with dominance at 160-218 and 743-854.

Sequencing was performed with immunoSEQ multiplex PCR; in TCRdb, only in-frame clones are kept and a portion is missing. The sample consists of about 94,000 clones, around 85% of them appearing once. The CDR3 runs 14 residues. Germline V gene sequence: CDR1 MNHEY, CDR2 SMNVEV (reference sequence). Trimming cost V 2 bases and J 2 bases, with 10 bases left between them. Comments on this clone: Its target is unknown.

The sequencing here drew on peripheral blood, taken 28 days after the second AZD1222 dose. The clonotype comes from an adult who received the AZD1222 COVID-19 vaccine. V gene TRBV27 combines with J gene TRBJ2-7; possible D gene TRBD1, 5 bases. This CDR3 reads CASSLNRQTYEQYF. CDR3 DNA sequence: TGTGCCAGCAGTTTAAATCGACAGACCTACGAGCAGTACTTC.